The 27 T cell receptor beta chains below come from one sample, sequenced in a study of post-analysis software for immune sequencing data. Incorporated into the TCR beta cDNA libraries were unique molecular identifiers, which served to reduce PCR and sequencing biases. TCRdb independently ran MiXCR on the PCR reads; one entry per CDR3 protein. The data show approximately 360,000 distinct CDR3 sequences, 30% to 45% seen once. The antigens these receptors bind are not known. Notes on the study in general: With TRBV5-6, TRBV5-1 and TRBV20-1 included, about 5 TRBV segments were more frequent in patients than in controls.

The specimen was blood. These receptors originate from a girl aged 5-17 years with multiple sclerosis.

The sample holds a few counts of this clonotype. The rearrangement links TRBV10-1 to TRBJ1-1; D gene unclear. V lost 4 bases and J 6 bases, leaving 12 bases between the germline ends. The CDR3 is made up of 13 amino acids. Germline CDR1 and CDR2: WNHNN and SYGVQD (reference sequence). As DNA, the CDR3 is TGCGCCAGCAGTGGGCAGGCGGGCTCTGAAGCTTTCTTT. This codes for CASSGQAGSEAFF.

The chain recombines TRBV3-1 with TRBJ2-5; D unresolved. Germline V CDR1 and CDR2: LGHDT, YNNKEL (reference sequence). The CDR3 is 15 amino acids. V lost 4 bases and J lost 2, with 14 bases in between. This CDR3 is CASSPDHRPQETQYF. CDR3 sequence (DNA): TGTGCCAGCAGCCCTGACCATCGCCCTCAAGAGACCCAGTACTTC.

This chain connects TRBV11-2 to TRBJ2-3; tentatively, D is TRBD2 (7 bases). CDR1 is SGHAT and CDR2 is FQNNGV in the germline V gene. The CDR3 has 14 residues. V was shortened by 3 bases and J by 5 bases, with 12 bases between the two germline ends. The CDR3 here is CASSLGGPRDTQYF. In DNA, the CDR3 is TGTGCCAGCAGCTTGGGGGGGCCGAGAGATACGCAGTATTTT.

This clonotype was found a few times. The J gene is TRBJ2-7, the V gene TRBV12-3 or TRBV12-4; D gene unclear. V dropped 3 bases and J dropped 1 base, with 7 bases sitting between them. This CDR3 contains 13 residues. DNA of the CDR3: TGTGCCAGCAGTTTGTGGCTATCCTACGAGCAGTACTTC. This translates into CASSLWLSYEQYF.

This clonotype showed up just a few times. This sequence joins TRBV5-5 and TRBJ2-5; TRBD2 matches at 14 bases. J gave up 5 bases and V 3 bases, and 3 bases lay outside the gene matches. This CDR3 has 15 residues. CDR1 is SGHKS and CDR2 is YYEKEE in the germline V gene (reference sequence). DNA for the CDR3: TGTGCCAGCAGCTCGGGACTAGCGGGGGTGGAGACCCAGTACTTC. Residues: CASSSGLAGVETQYF. The full variable domain, completed using reference TRBV5-5 and TRBJ2-5, is DAGVTQSPTHLIKTRGQQVTLRCSPISGHKSVSWYQQVLGQGPQFIFQYYEKEERGRGNFPDRFSARQFPNYSSELNVNALLLGDSALYLCASSSGLAGVETQYFGPGTRLLVL.

The V call is TRBV7-2, the J call TRBJ2-3, with 10 nucleotides matching TRBD2. This CDR3 is built from 15 residues. V was pared by 4 bases and J by 5 bases, with 6 bases of the junction left unmatched. The germline V gene has CDR1 SGHTA and CDR2 FQGNSA. CDR3 in amino acids: CASSSSRLAGDTQYF. The CDR3 coding sequence is TGTGCCAGCAGCTCCAGTCGACTAGCGGGAGATACGCAGTATTTT.

This chain joins TRBV20-1 and TRBJ2-5; perhaps D is TRBD1 or TRBD2 (7 bases each). Germline loops: CDR1 DFQATT, CDR2 SNEGSKA (reference sequence). The V end was cut by 3 bases, the J end by 4 bases, with 15 bases between. CDR3 length equals 14 residues. The CDR3 DNA follows: TGCAGTGCTAGCTCAGGGGGGGATAGAGAGACCCAGTACTTC. It yields the protein CSASSGGDRETQYF.

The chain couples TRBV4-2 to TRBJ2-6, with D possibly matching TRBD1 (6 bases). The V end was cut by 0 bases, the J end by 1 base, with 19 bases between. Germline V CDR1 and CDR2: LGHNA, YNFKEQ. The CDR3 has 20 amino acids. The CDR3 region is CASSQEVFTGYLSGANVLTF. In DNA form, the CDR3 reads TGTGCCAGCAGCCAAGAGGTTTTCACAGGGTACCTTTCTGGGGCCAACGTCCTGACTTTC.

The V call is TRBV2, the J call TRBJ2-1; D is possibly TRBD1 (6 bases). Germline assignment: CDR1 SNHLY and CDR2 FYNNEI. The CDR3 is made up of 12 amino acids. V was trimmed by 6 bases and J by 10 bases, leaving 13 bases between them. The CDR3 bases are TGTGCCAGCAGCACAGGGAGTTGGGAGCAGTTCTTC. Amino acids: CASSTGSWEQFF.

This clonotype was counted only a few times. This chain uses TRBV28 with TRBJ2-3, with D hard to call. CDR1 and CDR2 (germline): MDHEN, SYDVKM. V lost 4 bases, J lost 1 base, and 6 bases lay in between. The CDR3 runs to 13 residues. The CDR3 sequence: CASSSQGTDTQYF. CDR3 bases: TGTGCCAGCAGTTCCCAGGGCACAGATACGCAGTATTTT.

This clonotype was seen a few times. Written as DNA, the CDR3 is TGTGCCAGCAGCCAAGCTCCCGACGCCCGGAGATACGAGCAGTACTTC. As protein: CASSQAPDARRYEQYF. The genes are TRBV3-1 and TRBJ2-7; no definite D call. Germline assignment: CDR1 LGHDT and CDR2 YNNKEL (reference sequence). The CDR3 has 16 residues. V was clipped by 1 base and J by 4 bases, with 17 bases between them.

The chain couples TRBV18 to TRBJ2-5; D perhaps matches TRBD1 (5 bases). The J call may be incorrect, as the DNA end agrees better with TRBJ2-7. There are 12 residues in the CDR3. Per germline, CDR1 KGHSH and CDR2 LQKENI. CDR3 coding DNA: TGTGCCAGCTCACCGGACATCTACGAGCAGTACTTC. This codes for CASSPDIYEQYF.

This clonotype came up a few times. CDR3 sequence reads: CASSLSGSLSSYEQYF. The CDR3 DNA reads as TGTGCCAGCAGCTTGTCAGGTAGCTTGAGCTCCTACGAGCAGTACTTC. The chain joins TRBV7-2 to TRBJ2-7; the D is unclear. The CDR3 contains 16 residues. Trimming removed 3 bases from V and 0 bases from J, with 15 bases in between. Germline CDR1 reads SGHTA; CDR2 reads FQGNSA.

This clonotype was seen more than once but under ten times. The chain carries TRBV12-3 or TRBV12-4 and TRBJ2-7; D may be TRBD1 (5 bases). This CDR3 spans 13 amino acids. The V gene lost 4 bases and the J gene lost 0 bases, with 7 bases spanning the gap. The CDR3 DNA follows: TGTGCCAGCAGTTACAGGATCTCCTACGAGCAGTACTTC. It yields the protein CASSYRISYEQYF.

The chain couples TRBV19 to TRBJ1-5; 7 nucleotides match TRBD1. The CDR3 sequence is 14 residues long. Looked up from germline, CDR1 is LNHDA and CDR2 is SQIVND (reference sequence). J gave up 6 bases and V 0 bases, and 2 bases lay outside the gene matches. The CDR3 nucleotides are TGTGCCAGTAGTATAGAACAGGGGCCTCAGCCCCAGCATTTT. Encoded protein: CASSIEQGPQPQHF.

The gene calls are TRBV5-1 and TRBJ1-1, with D possibly TRBD1 on 6 matching bases. There are 19 residues in the CDR3. CDR1 SGHRS and CDR2 YFSETQ come from the germline V gene. V shed 3 bases and J shed 0 bases, with 24 bases lying between them. The CDR3 bases are TGCGCCAGCAGCTCGGGCCTCCGGGACACCCACCGACTGAACACTGAAGCTTTCTTT. The encoded protein is CASSSGLRDTHRLNTEAFF. The full variable domain, rest sourced from reference TRBV5-1 and TRBJ1-1, is KAGVTQTPRYLIKTRGQQVTLSCSPISGHRSVSWYQQTPGQGLQFLFEYFSETQRNKGNFPGRFSGRQFSNSRSEMNVSTLELGDSALYLCASSSGLRDTHRLNTEAFFGQGTRLTVV.

This clonotype was recorded a few times. V is TRBV6-5 and J is TRBJ1-5, with D perhaps TRBD1 (5 bases). V lost 0 bases and J 4 bases, leaving 10 bases between the germline ends. The CDR3 spans 15 residues. The germline CDR1 and CDR2 sequences are MNHEY and SVGAGI. CDR3 bases: TGTGCCAGCAGTTACTCGGCCAGGGCGAATCAGCCCCAGCATTTT. It encodes CASSYSARANQPQHF.

This clonotype was observed once. This chain's CDR3 is CASSLGGSGGPYEQYF. The CDR3, as DNA: TGTGCCAGCAGCTTAGGGGGAAGCGGGGGTCCCTACGAGCAGTACTTC. The chain joins TRBV7-2 to TRBJ2-7; TRBD2 aligns across 8 bases. This CDR3 is built from 16 residues. Germline V CDR1 and CDR2: SGHTA, FQGNSA. V was clipped by 1 base and J by 2 bases; unmatched bases: 7.

This clonotype was detected a few times. The J gene is TRBJ2-3, the V gene TRBV5-6; TRBD2 matches 13 bases. The junction had 7 bases not matched to a gene; V was cut back by 0 bases and J by 6 bases. This CDR3 is built from 17 residues. The germline V gene encodes CDR1 SGHDT and CDR2 YYEEEE. The CDR3 loop is CASSLGGLAGARDTQYF. The CDR3 DNA follows: TGTGCCAGCAGCTTGGGAGGACTAGCGGGGGCTCGGGATACGCAGTATTTT. The full variable domain, in which reference TRBV5-6 and TRBJ2-3 provide the parts outside the CDR3, is DAGVTQSPTHLIKTRGQQVTLRCSPKSGHDTVSWYQQALGQGPQFIFQYYEEEERQRGNFPDRFSGHQFPNYSSELNVNALLLGDSALYLCASSLGGLAGARDTQYFGPGTRLTVL.

Only a few counts were recorded for this clonotype. The chain is built from TRBV6-6 and TRBJ2-5; possible D gene TRBD1, 6 bases. The CDR3 is made up of 17 amino acids. Trimming took off 7 bases at V and 0 bases at J, with 21 bases between the two ends. Germline values: CDR1 MNHNY, CDR2 SVGAGI (reference sequence). CDR3 residues: CASKNTYRQAHQETQYF. CDR3 DNA: TGTGCCAGCAAAAACACTTATCGACAGGCCCACCAAGAGACCCAGTACTTC.

This clonotype was seen ten or more times. The V call is TRBV7-2, the J call TRBJ2-3, with a weak D call TRBD1 (6 bases). The CDR3 has 16 amino acids. From germline, CDR1 is SGHTA and CDR2 FQGNSA. Trimming removed 3 bases at V and 2 bases at J, with 15 bases between. The CDR3 loop is CASSFRGQPPTDTQYF. DNA for the CDR3: TGTGCCAGCAGCTTTAGGGGACAACCCCCCACAGATACGCAGTATTTT. Filled out from reference TRBV7-2 and TRBJ2-3, the complete variable domain reads GAGVSQSPSNKVTEKGKDVELRCDPISGHTALYWYRQSLGQGLEFLIYFQGNSAPDKSGLPSDRFSAERTGGSVSTLTIQRTQQEDSAVYLCASSFRGQPPTDTQYFGPGTRLTVL.

This clonotype appeared a few times. The chain is built from TRBV11-2 and TRBJ2-7, with D tentatively TRBD1 (5 bases). The CDR3 length is 12 residues. V was cut by 5 bases and J by 5 bases, with 10 bases left in between. Germline-derived CDR1 and CDR2 are SGHAT and FQNNGV. The CDR3 here is CASSTQGHEQYF. CDR3 in DNA: TGTGCCAGCAGCACCCAGGGCCACGAGCAGTACTTC.

The CDR3 loop reads CASSKVRLGRENSYEQYF. The CDR3 DNA reads TGTGCCAGCAGCAAAGTTCGCTTGGGCAGGGAGAATAGCTACGAGCAGTACTTC. The V and J genes are TRBV21-1 and TRBJ2-7; the table's D call of TRBD1 was not tested on the DNA. TRBV21-1 is described as a pseudogene. The length of the CDR3 is 18 residues.

This clonotype was detected once. The V and J genes are TRBV12-3 or TRBV12-4 and TRBJ2-3, with D maybe TRBD2 (6 bases). Trimming stripped 6 bases from V and 9 bases from J, with 16 bases between. The CDR3 consists of 13 residues. CDR3 sequence (DNA): TGTGCCAGCAGGAGCTCGGGGAGGAGGACGCAGTATTTT. Its protein is CASRSSGRRTQYF.

This clonotype was counted at least ten times. The chain recombines TRBV6-5 with TRBJ1-6; D ambiguous. CDR3 length: 16 amino acids. Trimming left V 3 bases short and J 8 bases short, with 17 bases between. Germline V gene sequence: CDR1 MNHEY, CDR2 SVGAGI. The CDR3 coding sequence is TGTGCCAGCAGTTATCTAAGGCAGGCCCGGGATTCACCCCTCCACTTT. This gives the protein CASSYLRQARDSPLHF.

A remark on this clonotype: The conserved closing phenylalanine or tryptophan is absent in this CDR3, likely reflecting a read error. V gene TRBV27 combines with J gene TRBJ1-2; D is undetermined. Trimming left V 5 bases short and J 2 bases short, with 12 bases between. CDR3 size: 14 residues. Germline CDR1 reads MNHEY; CDR2 reads SMNVEV (reference sequence). The CDR3 nucleotides are TGTGCCAGCAGTCCCACCTTCATGAACTATGGCTACACCGTC. It specifies CASSPTFMNYGYTV.

The chain employs TRBV20-1 and TRBJ2-5; D is unresolved. Germline V gives CDR1 DFQATT, CDR2 SNEGSKA (reference sequence). V dropped 3 bases and J dropped 3 bases, with 8 bases sitting between them. The CDR3 covers 12 residues. The DNA of the CDR3 is TGCAGTGCTAGGTTAGGGAAAGAGACCCAGTACTTC. Its translation: CSARLGKETQYF.